The sequence of this TCR beta chain was determined in a study of T cells in Graves' hyperthyroidism and ophthalmopathy. Findings of the study overall: For ophthalmopathy, model prediction preceded onset by a median approximately 6 months.

This clonotype was detected many times. What it recognizes is unknown. Hyperthyroidism had been newly diagnosed in patients aged 18 to 65, and its duration was under 2 months. Regions amplified from RNA transcripts were the TCR beta CDR3 regions. Primed by the HTBI set, a first-round RT-PCR was run on the TCR CDR3. TCRdb itself ran the multiplex PCR reads through MiXCR, one entry per CDR3 protein. The table records about 400,000 distinct CDR3 sequences, roughly 15% of them present only once. Sample: blood. This clonotype originated in a woman aged 18 to 35 with Graves' hyperthyroidism.

The CDR3 DNA is TGCAGTGCTAGAGCGCTAGCGGAAAGCACAGATACGCAGTATTTT. This encodes CSARALAESTDTQYF. The V call is TRBV20-1, the J call TRBJ2-3, with 7 bases matching TRBD2. V lost 1 base and J lost 0; bases outside the gene matches: 4. Germline CDR1 is DFQATT and CDR2 is SNEGSKA (reference sequence). The length of the CDR3 is 15 residues.